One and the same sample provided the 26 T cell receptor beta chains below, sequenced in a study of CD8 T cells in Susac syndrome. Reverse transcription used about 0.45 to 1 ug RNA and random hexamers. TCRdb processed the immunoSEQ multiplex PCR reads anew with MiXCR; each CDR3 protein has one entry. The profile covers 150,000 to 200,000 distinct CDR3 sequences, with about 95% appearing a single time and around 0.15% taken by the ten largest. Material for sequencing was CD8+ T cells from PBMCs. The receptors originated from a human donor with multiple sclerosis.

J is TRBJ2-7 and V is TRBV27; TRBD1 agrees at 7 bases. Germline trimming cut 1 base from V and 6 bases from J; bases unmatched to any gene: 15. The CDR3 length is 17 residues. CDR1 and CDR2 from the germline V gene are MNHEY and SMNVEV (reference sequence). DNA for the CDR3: TGTGCCAGCAGTTTATGGCACGGGACAGCATCGGCTTCCGAGCAGTACTTC. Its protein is CASSLWHGTASASEQYF.

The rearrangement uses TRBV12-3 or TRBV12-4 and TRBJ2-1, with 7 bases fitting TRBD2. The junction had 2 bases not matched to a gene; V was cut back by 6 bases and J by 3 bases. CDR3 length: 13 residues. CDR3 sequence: CASRRTSYNEQFF. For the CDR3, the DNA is TGTGCCAGCAGGAGGACTAGCTACAATGAGCAGTTCTTC.

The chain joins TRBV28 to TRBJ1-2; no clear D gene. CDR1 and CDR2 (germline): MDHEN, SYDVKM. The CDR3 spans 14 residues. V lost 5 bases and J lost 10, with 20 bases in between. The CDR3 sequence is CASSPRLAGISYTF. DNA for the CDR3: TGTGCCAGCAGTCCCCGACTAGCGGGAATCTCCTACACCTTC.

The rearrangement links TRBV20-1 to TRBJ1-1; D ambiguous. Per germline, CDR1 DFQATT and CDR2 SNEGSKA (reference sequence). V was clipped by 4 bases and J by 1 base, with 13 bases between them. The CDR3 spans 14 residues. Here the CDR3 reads CSATLLRRNTEAFF. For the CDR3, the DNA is TGCAGTGCTACGCTACTACGGAGGAACACTGAAGCTTTCTTT.

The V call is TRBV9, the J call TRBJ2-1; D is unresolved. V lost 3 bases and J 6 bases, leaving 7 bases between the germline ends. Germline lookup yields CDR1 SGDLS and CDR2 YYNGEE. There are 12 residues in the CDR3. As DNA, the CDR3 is TGTGCCAGCAGCGAGGCGCCCAATGAGCAGTTCTTC. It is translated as CASSEAPNEQFF.

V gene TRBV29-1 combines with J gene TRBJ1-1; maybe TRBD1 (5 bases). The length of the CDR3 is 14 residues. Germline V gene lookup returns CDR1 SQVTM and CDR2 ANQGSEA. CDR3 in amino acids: CSSREEGKNTEAFF. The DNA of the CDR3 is TGCAGTTCTAGGGAGGAGGGGAAGAACACTGAAGCTTTCTTT.

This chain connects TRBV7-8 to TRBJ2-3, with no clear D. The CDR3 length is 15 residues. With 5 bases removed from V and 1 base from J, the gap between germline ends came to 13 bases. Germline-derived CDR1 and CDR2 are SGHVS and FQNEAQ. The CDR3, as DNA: TGTGCCAGCAGCCCATACAGCGAACGCACAGATACGCAGTATTTT. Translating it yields CASSPYSERTDTQYF.

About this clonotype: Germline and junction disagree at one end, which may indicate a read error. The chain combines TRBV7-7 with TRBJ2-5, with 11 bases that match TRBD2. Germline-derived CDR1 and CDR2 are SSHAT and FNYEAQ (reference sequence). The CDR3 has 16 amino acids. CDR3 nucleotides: TGTGCTAGCAGCTTAGAGCTAGCGGGAGGCCAAGAGACCCAGTACTTC. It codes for CASSLELAGGQETQYF.

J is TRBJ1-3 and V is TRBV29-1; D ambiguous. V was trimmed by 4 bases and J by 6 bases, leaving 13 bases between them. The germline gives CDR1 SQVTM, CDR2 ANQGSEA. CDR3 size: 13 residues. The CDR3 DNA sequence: TGCAGCGTTGGACTGCGCTCCGAAAACACCATATATTTT. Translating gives CSVGLRSENTIYF.

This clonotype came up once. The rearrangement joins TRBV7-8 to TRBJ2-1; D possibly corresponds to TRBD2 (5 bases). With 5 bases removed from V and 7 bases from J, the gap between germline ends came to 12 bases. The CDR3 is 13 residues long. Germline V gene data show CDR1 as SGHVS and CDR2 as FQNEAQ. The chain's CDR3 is CASSESRGNEQFF. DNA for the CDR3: TGTGCCAGCAGCGAGAGTAGAGGGAATGAGCAGTTCTTC.

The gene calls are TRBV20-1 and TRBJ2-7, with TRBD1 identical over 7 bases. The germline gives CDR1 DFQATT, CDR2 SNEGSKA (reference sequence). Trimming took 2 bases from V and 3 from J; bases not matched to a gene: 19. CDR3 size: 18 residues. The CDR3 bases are TGCAGTGCTAGACCCATTCCCCAACAGGGGTCATTTATCTACGAGCAGTACTTC. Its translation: CSARPIPQQGSFIYEQYF.

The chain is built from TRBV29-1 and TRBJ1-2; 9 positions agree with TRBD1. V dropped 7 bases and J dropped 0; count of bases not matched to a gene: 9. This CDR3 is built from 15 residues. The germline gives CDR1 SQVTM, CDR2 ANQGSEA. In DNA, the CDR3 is TGCAGCGCCAGGACAGGGGCCATTCCTAACTATGGCTACACCTTC. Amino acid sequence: CSARTGAIPNYGYTF. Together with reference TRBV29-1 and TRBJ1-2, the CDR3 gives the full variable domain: SAVISQKPSRDICQRGTSLTIQCQVDSQVTMMFWYRQQPGQSLTLIATANQGSEATYESGFVIDKFPISRPNLTFSTLTVSNMSPEDSSIYLCSARTGAIPNYGYTFGSGTRLTVV.

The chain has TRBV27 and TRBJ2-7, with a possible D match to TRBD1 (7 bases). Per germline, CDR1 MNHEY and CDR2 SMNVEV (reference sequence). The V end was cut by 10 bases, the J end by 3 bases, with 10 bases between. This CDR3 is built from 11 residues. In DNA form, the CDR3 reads TGTGCCACCAGGGGGGTCTACGAGCAGTACTTC. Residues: CATRGVYEQYF.

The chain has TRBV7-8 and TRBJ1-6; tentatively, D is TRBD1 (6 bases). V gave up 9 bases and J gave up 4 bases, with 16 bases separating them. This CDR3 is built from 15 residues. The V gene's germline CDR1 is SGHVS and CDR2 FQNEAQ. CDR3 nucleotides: TGTGCCAGTAGAAATACAGGGCCTTATAATTCACCCCTCCACTTT. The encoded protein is CASRNTGPYNSPLHF. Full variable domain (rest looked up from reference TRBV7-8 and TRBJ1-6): GAGVSQSPRYKVAKRGQDVALRCDPISGHVSLFWYQQALGQGPEFLTYFQNEAQLDKSGLPSDRFFAERPEGSVSTLKIQRTQQEDSAVYLCASRNTGPYNSPLHFGNGTRLTVT.

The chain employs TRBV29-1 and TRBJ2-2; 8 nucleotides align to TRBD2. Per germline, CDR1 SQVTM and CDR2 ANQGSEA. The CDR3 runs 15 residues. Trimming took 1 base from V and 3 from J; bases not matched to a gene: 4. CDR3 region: CSVEGGGRYTGELFF. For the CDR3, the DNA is TGCAGCGTTGAAGGGGGCGGGAGGTACACCGGGGAGCTGTTTTTT.

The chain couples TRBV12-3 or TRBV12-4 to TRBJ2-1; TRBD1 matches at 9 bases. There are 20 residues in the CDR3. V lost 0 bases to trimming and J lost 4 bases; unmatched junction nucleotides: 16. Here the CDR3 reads CASSLAPGQGLGIRYNEQFF. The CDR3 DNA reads TGTGCCAGCAGTTTAGCTCCGGGACAGGGTTTGGGGATACGATACAATGAGCAGTTCTTC.

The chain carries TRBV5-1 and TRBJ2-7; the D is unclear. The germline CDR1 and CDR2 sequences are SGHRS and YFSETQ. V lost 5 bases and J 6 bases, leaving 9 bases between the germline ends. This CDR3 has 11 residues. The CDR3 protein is CASRSLSEQYF. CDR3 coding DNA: TGCGCCAGCAGGTCCCTCTCCGAGCAGTACTTC.

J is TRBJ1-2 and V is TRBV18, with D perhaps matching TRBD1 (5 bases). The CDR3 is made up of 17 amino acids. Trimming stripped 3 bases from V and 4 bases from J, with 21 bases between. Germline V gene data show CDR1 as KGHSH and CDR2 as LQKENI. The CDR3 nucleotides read TGTGCCAGCTCACCTTTCGACGGGGCCAACCAACCCTATGGCTACACCTTC. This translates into CASSPFDGANQPYGYTF.

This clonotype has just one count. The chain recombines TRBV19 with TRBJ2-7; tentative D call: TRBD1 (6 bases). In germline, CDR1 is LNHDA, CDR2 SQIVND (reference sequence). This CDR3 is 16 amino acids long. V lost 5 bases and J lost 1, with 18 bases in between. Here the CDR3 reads CASSYDRDTFSYEQYF. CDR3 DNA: TGTGCCAGTAGTTACGACCGGGACACCTTTTCCTACGAGCAGTACTTC.

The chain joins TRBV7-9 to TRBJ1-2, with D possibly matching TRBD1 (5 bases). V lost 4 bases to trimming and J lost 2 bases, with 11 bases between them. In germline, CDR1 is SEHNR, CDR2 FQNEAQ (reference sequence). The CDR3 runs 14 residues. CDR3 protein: CASSSPGPNYGYTF. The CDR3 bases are TGTGCCAGCAGCTCGCCGGGACCGAACTATGGCTACACCTTC.

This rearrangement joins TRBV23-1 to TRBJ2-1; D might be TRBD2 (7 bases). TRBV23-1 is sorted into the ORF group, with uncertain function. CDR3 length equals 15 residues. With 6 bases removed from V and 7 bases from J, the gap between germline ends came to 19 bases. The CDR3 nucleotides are TGCGCCAGCAGCCCCGGACGGGGGGCGAGGAATGAGCAGTTCTTC. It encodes CASSPGRGARNEQFF.

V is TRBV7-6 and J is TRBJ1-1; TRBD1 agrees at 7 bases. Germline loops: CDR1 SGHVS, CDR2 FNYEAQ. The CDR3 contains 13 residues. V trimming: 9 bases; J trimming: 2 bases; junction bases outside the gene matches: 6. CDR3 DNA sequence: TGTGCCAGTTACGACAGGGAAAACACTGAAGCTTTCTTT. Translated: CASYDRENTEAFF.

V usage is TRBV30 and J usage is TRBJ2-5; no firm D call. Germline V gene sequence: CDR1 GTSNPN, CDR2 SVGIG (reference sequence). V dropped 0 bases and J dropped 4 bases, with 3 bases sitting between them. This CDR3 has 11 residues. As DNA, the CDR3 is TGTGCCTGGAGTGTAGCAGAGACCCAGTACTTC. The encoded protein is CAWSVAETQYF.

In nucleotides, the CDR3 is TGTGCCAGCAGCTTAAATGGGCCCCAACTTACAGATACGCAGTATTTT. It yields the protein CASSLNGPQLTDTQYF. This chain links TRBV11-2 with TRBJ2-3; no firm D call. This CDR3 contains 16 residues. Germline assignment: CDR1 SGHAT and CDR2 FQNNGV. Trimming left V 2 bases short and J 3 bases short, with 15 bases between.

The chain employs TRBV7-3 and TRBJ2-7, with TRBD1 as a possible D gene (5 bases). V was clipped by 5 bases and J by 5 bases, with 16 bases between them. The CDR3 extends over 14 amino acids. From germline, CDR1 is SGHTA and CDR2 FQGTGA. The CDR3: CASSPLIVGHEQYF. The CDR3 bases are TGTGCCAGCAGCCCGCTAATAGTGGGGCACGAGCAGTACTTC.

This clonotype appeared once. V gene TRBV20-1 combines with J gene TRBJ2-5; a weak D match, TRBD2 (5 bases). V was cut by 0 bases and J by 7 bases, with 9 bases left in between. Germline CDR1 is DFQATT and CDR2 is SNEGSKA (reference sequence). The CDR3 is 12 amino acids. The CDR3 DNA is TGCAGTGCTAGAGACGGGATGGGGACCCAGTACTTC. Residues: CSARDGMGTQYF.